This T cell receptor (beta chain) was sequenced during a study of shared clonotypes between healthy human individuals. Study context: The study enrolled a couple of women and three men aged 18 to 49. Each donor's CD4 naive and CD4 memory cells filled three plates apiece, CD8 naive two, and CD8 memory one.

CD45RO negativity and positive selection for CCR7 defined naive CD8 cells, a population that excluded terminally differentiated effector memory CD45RA+ cells. Deep-level assay runs were performed. Authors' data handling: ImmunoSEQ supplied junction-only sequences lacking quality scores, so filtering was different. Sequencing used immunoSEQ multiplex PCR; TCRdb keeps in-frame clones, though not all of them. For V, J and clone size, that table is used; D and trimming come from the DNA. The table lists over 800,000 clones, 92% of them singletons, with around 24% in the top ten. Germline-derived CDR1 and CDR2 are MGHRA and YSYEKL. V lost 0 bases and J 8 bases, leaving 20 bases between the germline ends. There are 17 residues in the CDR3.

V and J are TRBV4-1 and TRBJ2-4; possible D gene TRBD2, 5 bases. Sequencing was done on a sample of naive CD8+ T cells sorted from blood. The TCR sequence derives from a man aged 30 to 45 in good health. The CDR3 region is CASSQDGWPGILDIQYF. The CDR3 DNA is TGCGCCAGCAGCCAAGATGGGTGGCCGGGAATTCTAGACATTCAGTACTTC.